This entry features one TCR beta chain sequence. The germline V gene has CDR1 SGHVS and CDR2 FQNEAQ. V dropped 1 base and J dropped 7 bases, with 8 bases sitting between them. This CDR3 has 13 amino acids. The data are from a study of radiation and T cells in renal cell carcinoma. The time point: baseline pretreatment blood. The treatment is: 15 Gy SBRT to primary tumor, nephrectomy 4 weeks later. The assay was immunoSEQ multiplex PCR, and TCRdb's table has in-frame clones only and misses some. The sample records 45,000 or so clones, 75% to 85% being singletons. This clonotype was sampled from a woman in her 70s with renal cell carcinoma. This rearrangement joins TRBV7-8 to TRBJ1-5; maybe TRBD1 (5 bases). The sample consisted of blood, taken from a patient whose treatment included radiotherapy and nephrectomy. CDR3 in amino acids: CASSLDRGQPQHF. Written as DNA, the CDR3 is TGTGCCAGCAGCTTAGATCGGGGGCAGCCCCAGCATTTT. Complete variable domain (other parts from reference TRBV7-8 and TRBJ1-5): GAGVSQSPRYKVAKRGQDVALRCDPISGHVSLFWYQQALGQGPEFLTYFQNEAQLDKSGLPSDRFFAERPEGSVSTLKIQRTQQEDSAVYLCASSLDRGQPQHFGDGTRLSIL.